The clone carrying this TCR beta chain appeared a few times. The data derive from a study of response to subunit inactivated influenza vaccine. TCRdb reprocessed the RT-PCR reads with MiXCR, giving one entry per CDR3 protein. The sample lists just under 550,000 distinct CDR3 sequences; roughly 23% were seen once. There are 16 residues in the CDR3. Germline V gene sequence: CDR1 SGHAT, CDR2 FQNNGV. The germline V and J ends were trimmed by 5 bases and 2 bases, with 17 bases remaining between them. The same specimen was also included in a second study, on T cells expressing NK-cell markers. That source reports: Production of TCR beta cDNA relied on 5'RACE template switching with UMIs.

This clonotype originated in a middle-aged man who received an inactivated influenza vaccine. The sequencing used CD4+ T cells sorted from PBMCs, collected about 13 days after vaccination. The chain links TRBV11-2 to TRBJ2-3; D is undetermined. In DNA form, the CDR3 reads TGTGCCAGCAGCCCCCAGCCTACTCGACCCACAGATACGCAGTATTTT. Its translation: CASSPQPTRPTDTQYF. Full variable domain (remainder filled in from reference TRBV11-2 and TRBJ2-3): EAGVAQSPRYKIIEKRQSVAFWCNPISGHATLYWYQQILGQGPKLLIQFQNNGVVDDSQLPKDRFSAERLKGVDSTLKIQPAKLEDSAVYLCASSPQPTRPTDTQYFGPGTRLTVL.